The present T cell receptor (beta chain) was sequenced within a study of CXCR3-negative and CXCR3-positive naive CD8 T cells. Study-wide background: Total TRB output reached 130 million or so reads, about 1.5 +/- 0.3 million per library.

5' RACE that incorporated UMI labels was used to prepare the TRB cDNA libraries. After re-calling the 5' RACE reads, TCRdb lists one entry per CDR3 protein, DNA absent. Recorded here are approximately 37,000 distinct CDR3 sequences; the top ten clones represent about 8.4%. Per CD8+ T cell subset, triplicate sorts of 330,000 or so cells each were done. Regarding this clonotype: Its antigen is undetermined.

Study outcomes and limitations: Similar TRBV-TRBJ usage characterized naive CXCR3-negative and CXCR3-positive cells; memory cells differed. TRB CDR3 properties served as the basis for inferring TCR strength, and surface CD5 was comparable between naive subsets.

Germline lookup yields CDR1 SQVTM and CDR2 ANQGSEA. There are 14 residues in the CDR3. This sequence joins TRBV29-1 and TRBJ1-1. The sequencing input was memory CD8+ T cells from blood. This receptor was identified in a human donor in good health. Some clones in this sample may be carry-over from other donors' samples. CDR3 sequence: CSVEGGGVVPEAFF.